What follows are 20 T cell receptor beta chains derived from one specimen sequenced in a study of T cell clonotyping in hematopoietic cell transplantation. Assay used: immunoSEQ multiplex PCR; TCRdb lists only in-frame clones, some missing. The sample lists roughly 13,000 clones; over 70% were seen once. Time point given: recipient sample about 28 days before transplant, after cytoreduction. This specimen was peripheral blood mononuclear cells, taken before stem cell transplant. These receptors were obtained from a man between 60 and 70 years old with acute myeloid leukemia. Some clones in this sample may be carry-over from other donors' samples.

The gene calls are TRBV13 and TRBJ1-1, with no clear D. CDR1 is PRHDT, CDR2 FYEKMQ, per germline (reference sequence). CDR3 length: 13 residues. The germline V and J ends were trimmed by 4 bases and 4 bases, with 10 bases remaining between them. The CDR3 here is CASSSRVLTEAFF. CDR3 DNA sequence: TGTGCCAGCAGCTCACGTGTGCTCACTGAAGCTTTCTTT.

This CDR3 reads CASSLVGTSGSDTQYF. The CDR3 DNA follows: TGTGCCAGCAGCTTAGTGGGGACTAGCGGTTCAGATACGCAGTATTTT. V gene TRBV7-2 combines with J gene TRBJ2-3; 11 bases fit TRBD2. The junction had 4 bases not matched to a gene; V was cut back by 1 base and J by 4 bases. This CDR3 has 16 amino acids. The germline CDR1 and CDR2 sequences are SGHTA and FQGNSA.

The J gene is TRBJ2-7, the V gene TRBV2, with 8 nucleotides matching TRBD2. The CDR3 is 16 amino acids. V dropped 2 bases and J dropped 0; count of bases not matched to a gene: 6. Looked up from germline, CDR1 is SNHLY and CDR2 is FYNNEI. In DNA form, the CDR3 reads TGTGCCAGCAGTGAATTTAGCGGGACCAGCTCCTACGAGCAGTACTTC. It is translated as CASSEFSGTSSYEQYF.

V and J are TRBV7-9 and TRBJ1-3; D perhaps matches TRBD1 (6 bases). V dropped 2 bases and J dropped 1 base, with 9 bases sitting between them. Germline values: CDR1 SEHNR, CDR2 FQNEAQ (reference sequence). The CDR3 has 15 amino acids. CDR3 in amino acids: CASSLQQGSGNTIYF. CDR3 bases: TGTGCCAGCAGCTTACAACAGGGTTCTGGAAACACCATATATTTT.

This clone has just one count. The chain combines TRBV9 with TRBJ1-1; D unclear. CDR3 size: 14 residues. V was cut by 0 bases and J by 0 bases, with 6 bases left in between. In germline, CDR1 is SGDLS, CDR2 YYNGEE. CDR3 sequence (DNA): TGTGCCAGCAGCGTAGGTAACGTGAACACTGAAGCTTTCTTT. Translated, it gives CASSVGNVNTEAFF.

The chain employs TRBV6-6 and TRBJ1-5; 10 nucleotides agree with TRBD1. The length of the CDR3 is 13 residues. Germline V gives CDR1 MNHNY, CDR2 SVGAGI (reference sequence). The CDR3, as DNA: TGTGCAGGCGGACAGGGGGTTAGTCAGCCCCAGCATTTT. Amino acid sequence: CAGGQGVSQPQHF.

The J gene is TRBJ1-2, the V gene TRBV4-1; no reliable D call. Germline V lookup: CDR1 MGHRA, CDR2 YSYEKL. The CDR3 runs 17 residues. V was shortened by 1 base and J by 7 bases, with 22 bases between the two germline ends. The CDR3 DNA reads TGCGCCAGCAGCCAAGGGCCCCTTGAGTCACAACTGGGTGGCTACACCTTC. The encoded protein is CASSQGPLESQLGGYTF.

To note about this clone: This likely reflects a read error, since a far larger clone is one base away. The CDR3 bases are TGTGCCAGCAGTGAGCTCTGGTCGGTATTTGGCTACACCTTC. Translating it yields CASSELWSVFGYTF. The V call is TRBV25-1, the J call TRBJ1-2; no clear D gene. The V and J ends lost 3 bases and 7 bases respectively, with 15 bases between them. CDR3 length: 14 amino acids. Germline CDR1 reads MGHDK; CDR2 reads SYGVNS.

J is TRBJ1-1 and V is TRBV4-2; D remains ambiguous. In germline, CDR1 is LGHNA, CDR2 YNFKEQ. The CDR3 covers 15 residues. Trimming cost V 0 bases and J 8 bases, with 16 bases left between them. CDR3 DNA sequence: TGTGCCAGCAGCCAAGATGAGGGAAGAGTCAGAGAAGCTTTCTTT. Its translation is CASSQDEGRVREAFF.

V is TRBV6-5 and J is TRBJ2-7; the D is unclear. The germline V gene has CDR1 MNHEY and CDR2 SVGAGI. V shed 2 bases and J shed 2 bases, with 13 bases lying between them. CDR3 length: 15 amino acids. CDR3 bases: TGTGCCAGCAGTTACAATGGCGGCAGTCCCTACGAGCAGTACTTC. It translates to CASSYNGGSPYEQYF.

The V gene is TRBV6-5, the J gene TRBJ2-7, with D unclear. There are 12 residues in the CDR3. Germline CDR1 is MNHEY and CDR2 is SVGAGI. The V end lost 6 bases, the J end lost 2 bases, and 8 bases lay between the germline ends. This CDR3 is CASRTEAYEQYF. CDR3 nucleotides: TGTGCCAGCAGGACGGAAGCCTACGAGCAGTACTTC.

The chain combines TRBV30 with TRBJ1-3; D is perhaps TRBD1 (5 bases). Germline V CDR1 and CDR2: GTSNPN, SVGIG (reference sequence). The CDR3 is made up of 14 amino acids. V shed 2 bases and J shed 2 bases, with 10 bases lying between them. The CDR3 reads CAWSFGHPGNTIYF. In nucleotides, the CDR3 is TGTGCCTGGAGTTTCGGACACCCTGGAAACACCATATATTTT.

The V gene is TRBV19, the J gene TRBJ1-1, with D possibly TRBD1 on 6 matching bases. Germline loops: CDR1 LNHDA, CDR2 SQIVND (reference sequence). There are 15 residues in the CDR3. Trimming took 7 bases from V and 0 from J, leaving 15 bases between them. CDR3 sequence reads: CASTSAGGMNTEAFF. The CDR3 region has the DNA TGTGCCAGTACTTCCGCGGGGGGCATGAACACTGAAGCTTTCTTT. The full variable domain, rest sourced from reference TRBV19 and TRBJ1-1, is DGGITQSPKYLFRKEGQNVTLSCEQNLNHDAMYWYRQDPGQGLRLIYYSQIVNDFQKGDIAEGYSVSREKKESFPLTVTSAQKNPTAFYLCASTSAGGMNTEAFFGQGTRLTVV.

This clone was counted once. The V and J genes are TRBV15 and TRBJ1-6; 9 bases map to TRBD1. The CDR3 contains 15 residues. The trim removed 5 bases at V and 7 bases at J, leaving 6 bases unmatched. Germline lookup yields CDR1 LNHNV and CDR2 YYDKDF (reference sequence). The CDR3 bases are TGTGCCACCAGCCGGACCGGGACAGGGAATTCACCCCTCCACTTT. Its protein product is CATSRTGTGNSPLHF. Filled out from reference TRBV15 and TRBJ1-6, the complete variable domain reads DAMVIQNPRYQVTQFGKPVTLSCSQTLNHNVMYWYQQKSSQAPKLLFHYYDKDFNNEADTPDNFQSRRPNTSFCFLDIRSPGLGDTAMYLCATSRTGTGNSPLHFGNGTRLTVT.

The chain combines TRBV19 with TRBJ2-5, with 8 bases aligning to TRBD2. V trimming: 10 bases; J trimming: 5 bases; junction bases outside the gene matches: 6. The CDR3 has 12 residues. Germline-derived CDR1 and CDR2 are LNHDA and SQIVND (reference sequence). CDR3 loop: CATTAGGETQYF. In DNA, the CDR3 is TGTGCCACGACGGCGGGGGGTGAGACCCAGTACTTC.

The V and J genes are TRBV5-1 and TRBJ2-7; D not resolved. CDR3 length equals 12 residues. V dropped 0 bases and J dropped 4 bases, with 5 bases sitting between them. Germline CDR1 reads SGHRS; CDR2 reads YFSETQ. The CDR3 bases are TGCGCCAGCAGCTTGGATATGTACGAGCAGTACTTC. Its translation is CASSLDMYEQYF. The variable domain in full, completed from reference TRBV5-1 and TRBJ2-7, reads KAGVTQTPRYLIKTRGQQVTLSCSPISGHRSVSWYQQTPGQGLQFLFEYFSETQRNKGNFPGRFSGRQFSNSRSEMNVSTLELGDSALYLCASSLDMYEQYFGPGTRLTVT.

This clone was seen just once. The chain recombines TRBV10-3 with TRBJ1-2; 8 nucleotides line up with TRBD1. Germline CDR1 reads ENHRY; CDR2 reads SYGVKD. J gave up 5 bases and V 6 bases, and 11 bases lay outside the gene matches. This CDR3 spans 15 amino acids. The CDR3 DNA sequence: TGTGCCATCAGAGCAGAGCAGGGGGCGGGTTATGGCTACACCTTC. Amino acids: CAIRAEQGAGYGYTF.

This clone ranks as large (0.1 to 1%). The chain has TRBV10-3 and TRBJ2-1; the D gene could be TRBD1 or TRBD2 (6 bases each). Trimming shortened V by 8 bases and J by 5 bases, and 16 bases separated the two germline ends. The CDR3 is 14 amino acids. The V gene's germline CDR1 is ENHRY and CDR2 SYGVKD. As DNA, the CDR3 is TGTGCCATCGGGGGGCAGAACAGGGACAATGAGCAGTTCTTC. Encoded protein: CAIGGQNRDNEQFF.

The chain uses TRBV7-2 and TRBJ1-1; a possible D gene is TRBD1 (6 bases). Looked up from germline, CDR1 is SGHTA and CDR2 is FQGNSA. The CDR3 has 13 amino acids. V lost 2 bases and J lost 11, with 15 bases in between. The CDR3 DNA follows: TGTGCCAGCAGCTTAAGGGGATCGGGGGCTGCTTTCTTT. It yields the protein CASSLRGSGAAFF.

The chain is built from TRBV28 and TRBJ2-7, with 8 bases matching TRBD1. V shed 11 bases, J shed 2 bases, and the junction held 5 bases outside the gene matches. Germline CDR1 is MDHEN and CDR2 is SYDVKM. The CDR3 runs to 12 residues. CDR3 DNA: TGTGCCTCAGGACAGGGTCCCTACGAGCAGTACTTC. Translation gives CASGQGPYEQYF.